This T cell receptor beta chain emerged from a study of blood T cell repertoires in COVID-19. Whole-study context: Samples representing acute and convalescent COVID-19 were sourced from the United States, Italy and Spain. Nucleic acid was either cDNA or gDNA, and it came from T cells, B-cell-depleted T cells, or PBMCs.

In the original processing: Reference gene primer amplification gave estimated nucleated cell counts. The repertoire was sequenced with immunoSEQ multiplex PCR; TCRdb's copy has only in-frame clones and lacks some. V, J and clone size reflect that table, while D and trimming were determined from the DNA. The sample carries 150,000 to 200,000 clones, about 86% recorded once. Germline V lookup: CDR1 SGHTA, CDR2 FQGNSA. CDR3 length: 14 residues. V was cut by 0 bases and J by 5 bases, with 7 bases left in between. The TCR was taken from a man between 45 and 60 years old with active or convalescent COVID-19. This chain joins TRBV7-2 and TRBJ2-2; no definite D call. Sequenced: peripheral blood. CDR3 residues: CASSLAQFTGELFF. The CDR3 bases are TGTGCCAGCAGCTTAGCGCAGTTTACCGGGGAGCTGTTTTTT.